This TCR beta chain originates from a study of spatial heterogeneity in lung cancer. The length of the CDR3 is 16 residues. Germline V gene data show CDR1 as MNHEY and CDR2 as SMNVEV (reference sequence). Trimming removed 2 bases from V and 7 bases from J; junction bases left unmatched: 6. TCRdb reanalysed the 5' RACE reads using MiXCR and keeps one entry per CDR3 protein. The repertoire includes about 38,000 distinct CDR3 sequences, approximately 7.5% of them detected once, and 28% sits in the top ten. Time point noted: sample taken at primary tumor resection. There were 65 or so donors, all of them untreated patients with early-stage non-small cell lung cancer.

This clonotype originated in a male donor with early-stage non-small cell lung cancer. Sample: PBMCs, taken at surgery. The J gene is TRBJ2-1, the V gene TRBV27; 12 nucleotides agree with TRBD2. The CDR3 loop is CASSLNPTSGRNEQFF. CDR3 DNA sequence: TGTGCCAGCAGTTTAAATCCGACTAGCGGGAGAAATGAGCAGTTCTTC.